The T cell receptor beta chain under discussion was sequenced for a study of blood T cell repertoires in COVID-19. V gave up 2 bases and J gave up 0 bases, with 19 bases separating them. The CDR3 sequence is 18 residues long. CDR1 KGHSH and CDR2 LQKENI come from the germline V gene. This clone has just one count. Study processing details: Amplifying reference gene primers gave estimates of nucleated cell counts. Produced via immunoSEQ multiplex PCR; TCRdb's table is partial and in-frame only. For V, J and clone size, that table is used; D and trimming come from the DNA. The top ten hold around 12% of the sample, which has a few hundred thousand clones, about 88% seen once.

The specimen sequenced was peripheral blood. The V gene is TRBV18, the J gene TRBJ2-5; D is possibly TRBD1 (7 bases). The receptor comes from a woman in her sixties or seventies with COVID-19, enrolled during active disease. CDR3 sequence: CASSPVQGTPPNQETQYF. For the CDR3, the DNA is TGTGCCAGCTCACCAGTACAGGGGACTCCTCCCAACCAAGAGACCCAGTACTTC.